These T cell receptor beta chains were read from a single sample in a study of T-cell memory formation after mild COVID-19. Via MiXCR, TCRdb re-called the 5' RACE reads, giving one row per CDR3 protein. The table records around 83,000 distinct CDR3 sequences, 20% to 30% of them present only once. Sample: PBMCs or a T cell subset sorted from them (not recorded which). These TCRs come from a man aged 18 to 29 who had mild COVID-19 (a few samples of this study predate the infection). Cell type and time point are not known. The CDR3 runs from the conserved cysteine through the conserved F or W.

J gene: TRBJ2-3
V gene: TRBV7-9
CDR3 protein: CASKSLAGVDTQYF

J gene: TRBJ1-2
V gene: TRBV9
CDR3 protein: CASSVQPRAQDYGYTF

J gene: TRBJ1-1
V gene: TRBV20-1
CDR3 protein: CSARDRGTEAFF

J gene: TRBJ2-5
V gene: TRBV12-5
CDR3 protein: CASGLVLEYQETQYF

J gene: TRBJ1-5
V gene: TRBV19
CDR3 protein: CASSPGNSNQPQHF

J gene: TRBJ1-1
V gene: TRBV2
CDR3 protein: CADQGGDTEAFF

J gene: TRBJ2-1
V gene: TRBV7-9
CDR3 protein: CASSSALAGGRDEQFF

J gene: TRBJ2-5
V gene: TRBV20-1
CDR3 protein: CSARASGTSQETQYF

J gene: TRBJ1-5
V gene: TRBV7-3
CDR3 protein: CASSSPGAVEKEYQPQHF

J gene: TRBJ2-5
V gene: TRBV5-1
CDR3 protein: CASSWSSGQETQYF

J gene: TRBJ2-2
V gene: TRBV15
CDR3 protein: CATSGEFFGTGDTGELFF

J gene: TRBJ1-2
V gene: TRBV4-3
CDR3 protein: CASSPLAGGYGYTF

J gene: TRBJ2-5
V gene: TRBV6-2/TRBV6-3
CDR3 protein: CASSYRGRETQYF

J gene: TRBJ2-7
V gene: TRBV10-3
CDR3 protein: CAISPTSGGIYEQYF

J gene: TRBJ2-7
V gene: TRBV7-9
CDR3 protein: CASSPGQVYEQYF

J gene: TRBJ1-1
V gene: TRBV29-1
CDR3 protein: CSVDRSTEAFF

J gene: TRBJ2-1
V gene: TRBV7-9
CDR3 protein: CASSPDRGVYNEQFF

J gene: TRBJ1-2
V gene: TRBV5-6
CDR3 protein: CASSLVAGKGYTF

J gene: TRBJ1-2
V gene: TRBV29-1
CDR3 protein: CSVEDRSDYGYTF

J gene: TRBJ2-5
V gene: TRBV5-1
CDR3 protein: CASSLAERGKETQYF

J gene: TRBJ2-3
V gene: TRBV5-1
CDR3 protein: CASLLGTSGDTQYF

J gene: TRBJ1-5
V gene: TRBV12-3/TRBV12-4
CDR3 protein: CASSPYSQPQHF

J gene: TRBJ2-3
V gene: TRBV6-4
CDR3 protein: CASSGTSGGPTDTQYF

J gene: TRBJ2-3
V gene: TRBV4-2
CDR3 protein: CASSQLFKMTADTQYF

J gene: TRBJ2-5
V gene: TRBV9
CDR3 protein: CASSETGVQETQYF

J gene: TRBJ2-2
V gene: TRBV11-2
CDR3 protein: CASGDRGENTGELFF

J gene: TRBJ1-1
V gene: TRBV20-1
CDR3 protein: CSAAGFGTEAFF

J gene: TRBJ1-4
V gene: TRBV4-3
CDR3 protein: CASSQETPSTNEKLFF

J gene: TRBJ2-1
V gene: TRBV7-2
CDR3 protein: CASKGPSYNEQFF

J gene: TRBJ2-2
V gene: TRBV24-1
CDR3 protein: CATSDSGQGTGELFF

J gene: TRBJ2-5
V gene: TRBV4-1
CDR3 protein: CASSQDFGETQYF

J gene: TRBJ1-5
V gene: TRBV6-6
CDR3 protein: CASSPGMWVLDQPQHF

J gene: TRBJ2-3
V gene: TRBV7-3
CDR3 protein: CASSPTGTGGDGTDTQYF

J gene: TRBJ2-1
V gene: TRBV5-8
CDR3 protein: CASSSVLAGVDEQFF

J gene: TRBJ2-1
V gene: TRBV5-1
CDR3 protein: CASSLEPSHNEQFF

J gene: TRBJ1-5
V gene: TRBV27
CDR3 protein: CASSYIQGSQPQHF

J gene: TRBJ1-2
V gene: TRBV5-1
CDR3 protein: CASSFLTGVNYGYTF

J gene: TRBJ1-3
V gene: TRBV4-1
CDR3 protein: CASSQVTGSGNTIYF

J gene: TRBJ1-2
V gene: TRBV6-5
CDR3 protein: CASSYGAGEGYGYTF

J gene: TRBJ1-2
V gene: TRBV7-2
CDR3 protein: CASSLLTDSYGYTF

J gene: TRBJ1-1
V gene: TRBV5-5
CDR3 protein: CASSKPELNTEAFF

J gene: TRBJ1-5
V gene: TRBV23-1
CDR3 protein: CASSQRAYSNQPQHF

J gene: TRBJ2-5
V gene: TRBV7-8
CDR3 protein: CASTLSRGQETQYF

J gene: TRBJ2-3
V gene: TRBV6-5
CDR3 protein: CACAGDGYTDTQYF

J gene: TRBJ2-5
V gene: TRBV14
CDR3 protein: CASSQVRETQYF

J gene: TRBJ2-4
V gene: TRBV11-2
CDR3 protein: CASSLTPTLAKNIQYF

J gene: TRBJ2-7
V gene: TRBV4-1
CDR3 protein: CASSQGGVGEQYF

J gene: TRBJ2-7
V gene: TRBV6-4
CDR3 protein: CASSFMGQGNYEQYF

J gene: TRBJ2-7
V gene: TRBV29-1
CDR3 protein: CSALTSGEAYEQYF

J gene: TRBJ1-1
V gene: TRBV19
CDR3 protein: CASSSPTGRRVTEAFF

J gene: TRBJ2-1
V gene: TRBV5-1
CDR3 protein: CASSLVRYNEQFF

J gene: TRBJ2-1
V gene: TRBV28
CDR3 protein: CASTPRVRTGLYNEQFF

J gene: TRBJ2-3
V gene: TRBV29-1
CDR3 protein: CSVDSTGLVDTQYF

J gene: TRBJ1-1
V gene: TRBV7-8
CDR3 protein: CASSLARGATEAFF

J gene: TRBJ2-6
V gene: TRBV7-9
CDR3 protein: CASSLIGRGSGANVLTF

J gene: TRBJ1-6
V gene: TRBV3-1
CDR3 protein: CASSTLSLRRDSPLHF